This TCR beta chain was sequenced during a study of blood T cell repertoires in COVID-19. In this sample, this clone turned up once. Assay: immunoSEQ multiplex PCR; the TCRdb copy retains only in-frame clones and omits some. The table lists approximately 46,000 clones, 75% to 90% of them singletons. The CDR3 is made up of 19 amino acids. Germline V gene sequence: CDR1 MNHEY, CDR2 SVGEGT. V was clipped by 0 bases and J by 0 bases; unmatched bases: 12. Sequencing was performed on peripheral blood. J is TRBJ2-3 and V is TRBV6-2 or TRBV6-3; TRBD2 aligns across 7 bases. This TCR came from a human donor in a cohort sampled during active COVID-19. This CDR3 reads CASSYSLIASGSSTDTQYF. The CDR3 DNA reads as TGTGCCAGCAGTTACTCCCTAATTGCTAGCGGATCTAGCACAGATACGCAGTATTTT.